The subject of this entry is one T cell receptor beta chain. Its matching antigen is unknown. This entry belongs to a study of tumor and adjacent non-tumor tissue in lung cancer. Study as a whole: Aged about 31 to 80 years, patients included nine to ten men and a handful of women with stage I to III disease. General observations from the study: Top 100 clones took a larger repertoire share in normal lung. Tumor tissue had significantly higher TCR diversity than normal lung.

Three rounds of nested PCR, following a modified ARM-PCR protocol, produced the TCRbeta library. Each CDR3 protein is one row after TCRdb ran MiXCR on the multiplex PCR reads. The sample has 200,000 to 250,000 distinct CDR3 sequences, 60% to 85% seen once. Germline CDR1 and CDR2: MDHEN and SYDVKM. V shed 5 bases and J 3 bases; nucleotides not matched to a gene: 5. This CDR3 has 16 amino acids. RNA was extracted from bulk tissue without any cell sorting. The chain employs TRBV28 and TRBJ1-4; 11 nucleotides align to TRBD1. Sequenced material: lung tumor tissue. The sequence came from a man aged 60-69 years with non-small cell lung cancer. CDR3 bases: TGTGCCAGCAGTAAAGGACAGGGGGCGGCTAATGAAAAACTGTTTTTT. Amino acid sequence: CASSKGQGAANEKLFF.